Listed here are 20 T cell receptor beta chains from one sample, sequenced in a study of T cell responses to AZD1222 COVID-19 vaccine. Produced via immunoSEQ multiplex PCR; TCRdb's table is partial and in-frame only. The sample has over 130,000 clones, more than 90% seen once; the top ten hold 2.5% to 3.5%. The sequencing used peripheral blood, collected 28 days after the second AZD1222 dose. All receptors come from an adult who received the AZD1222 COVID-19 vaccine.

V gene TRBV13 combines with J gene TRBJ2-7, with D possibly called TRBD1 or TRBD2 (5 bases each). Trimming stripped 5 bases from V and 4 bases from J, with 15 bases between. Germline V gene data show CDR1 as PRHDT and CDR2 as FYEKMQ (reference sequence). The CDR3 length is 14 residues. The CDR3 DNA sequence: TGTGCCAGCAGCACTCCCGGGACGGGATACGAGCAGTACTTC. It translates to CASSTPGTGYEQYF.

The chain is built from TRBV6-5 and TRBJ1-2; 12 bases are a match to TRBD1. V dropped 6 bases and J dropped 9; count of bases not matched to a gene: 11. Germline CDR1 MNHEY, CDR2 SVGAGI. The CDR3 is made up of 15 amino acids. CDR3 amino acids: CASRSLGQGAASYTF. In DNA form, the CDR3 reads TGTGCCAGCAGATCTTTGGGACAGGGGGCCGCAAGCTACACCTTC.

The chain has TRBV6-5 and TRBJ1-1; 7 bases agree with TRBD1. The germline V gene has CDR1 MNHEY and CDR2 SVGAGI. The CDR3 has 14 residues. Trimming removed 9 bases from V and 6 bases from J; junction bases left unmatched: 13. The CDR3 sequence is CASTRQGTIPEAFF. DNA of the CDR3: TGTGCCAGTACCAGACAGGGAACTATCCCTGAAGCTTTCTTT.

The chain links TRBV5-1 to TRBJ1-6; TRBD1 agrees at 8 bases. V lost 4 bases and J lost 6; bases outside the gene matches: 3. The CDR3 consists of 14 residues. Germline CDR1 and CDR2: SGHRS and YFSETQ. The CDR3 sequence is CASSLGQANSPLHF. CDR3 coding DNA: TGCGCCAGCAGCCTGGGACAGGCTAATTCACCCCTCCACTTT.

V is TRBV5-6 and J is TRBJ1-5; TRBD1 agrees at 9 bases. This CDR3 has 13 amino acids. The germline gives CDR1 SGHDT, CDR2 YYEEEE. With 5 bases clipped from V and 6 bases from J, the junction kept 3 bases outside the gene matches. CDR3 residues: CASSTGGGQPQHF. The CDR3 bases are TGTGCCAGCAGTACAGGGGGCGGTCAGCCCCAGCATTTT.

The rearrangement uses TRBV11-3 and TRBJ1-1; D may be TRBD1 (6 bases). CDR3 length equals 12 residues. Germline CDR1 and CDR2: SGHNT and YENEEA. The germline V and J ends were trimmed by 0 bases and 10 bases, with 9 bases remaining between them. Here the CDR3 reads CASSLEGAGAFF. In DNA, the CDR3 is TGTGCCAGCAGCTTAGAGGGGGCCGGAGCTTTCTTT.

This chain connects TRBV24-1 to TRBJ2-7; 10 bases fit TRBD1. Germline V gene sequence: CDR1 KGHDR, CDR2 SFDVKD. The J segment lost 0 bases and the V segment lost 9 bases, leaving 7 bases of the junction unmatched. CDR3 size: 15 residues. CDR3 in DNA: TGTGCCACCTCCGCCTGGACAGGGGGCTCCTACGAGCAGTACTTC. This gives the protein CATSAWTGGSYEQYF.

The chain couples TRBV9 to TRBJ1-5, with D uncertain. The V gene lost 0 bases and the J gene lost 4 bases, with 5 bases spanning the gap. CDR1 is SGDLS and CDR2 is YYNGEE in the germline V gene. CDR3 length: 13 amino acids. CDR3 amino acids: CASSVEPNQPQHF. CDR3 DNA sequence: TGTGCCAGCAGCGTAGAGCCTAATCAGCCCCAGCATTTT.

The gene calls are TRBV6-2 or TRBV6-3 and TRBJ2-7; TRBD1 is a possible D gene (6 bases). The CDR3 spans 15 residues. CDR1 and CDR2 from the germline V gene are MNHEY and SVGEGT. Trimming stripped 6 bases from V and 0 bases from J, with 15 bases between. The CDR3 sequence is CASSTAGTPSYEQYF. CDR3 nucleotide sequence: TGTGCCAGCAGCACGGCCGGGACACCCTCCTACGAGCAGTACTTC.

J is TRBJ2-7 and V is TRBV5-4, with D possibly TRBD2 on 6 matching bases. Looked up from germline, CDR1 is SGHNT and CDR2 is YYREEE (reference sequence). The CDR3 covers 16 residues. The V and J ends lost 1 base and 0 bases respectively, with 14 bases between them. CDR3: CASSLSRFGSSYEQYF. The CDR3 DNA follows: TGTGCCAGCAGCTTGTCTAGATTCGGGAGCTCCTACGAGCAGTACTTC.

This sequence joins TRBV12-5 and TRBJ2-1; TRBD2 agrees at 14 bases. With 1 base clipped from V and 1 base from J, the junction kept 12 bases outside the gene matches. From germline, CDR1 is LGHNT and CDR2 FRNRAP. The CDR3 runs 21 residues. The DNA of the CDR3 is TGTGCTAGTGGTTTGGCCATGGGGACTAGCGGGAGACCATCGTCCTACAATGAGCAGTTCTTC. Its protein is CASGLAMGTSGRPSSYNEQFF. Looking up the rest from reference TRBV12-5 and TRBJ2-1 gives the full variable domain: DARVTQTPRHKVTEMGQEVTMRCQPILGHNTVFWYRQTMMQGLELLAYFRNRAPLDDSGMPKDRFSAEMPDATLATLKIQPSEPRDSAVYFCASGLAMGTSGRPSSYNEQFFGPGTRLTVL.

V is TRBV6-5 and J is TRBJ2-7; 9 bases match TRBD2. From germline, CDR1 is MNHEY and CDR2 SVGAGI. J gave up 2 bases and V 6 bases, and 2 bases lay outside the gene matches. CDR3 length equals 13 residues. The CDR3 loop is CASRPSGTYEQYF. The CDR3 DNA sequence: TGTGCCAGCAGACCTAGCGGGACCTACGAGCAGTACTTC.

A single count supports this clone. Here the CDR3 DNA reads TGTGCCAGCAGCTTGGGTTCTAGCTATGGCTACACCTTC. This encodes CASSLGSSYGYTF. V gene TRBV7-9 combines with J gene TRBJ1-2; D gene uncertain. CDR1 and CDR2 (germline): SEHNR, FQNEAQ (reference sequence). The CDR3 consists of 13 residues. The V gene lost 3 bases and the J gene lost 4 bases, with 9 bases spanning the gap.

Concerning this clone: The junction departs from the called germline gene at one end, perhaps through a read error. The V call is TRBV18, the J call TRBJ1-6; maybe TRBD1 (6 bases). This CDR3 has 15 amino acids. The germline CDR1 and CDR2 sequences are KGHSH and LQKENI. The CDR3, as DNA: TGTGCCAGCTCACGGCTGGACAGTAGGGATTCACCCCTTCACTTT. It translates to CASSRLDSRDSPLHF.

This rearrangement joins TRBV19 to TRBJ1-2, with D perhaps TRBD1 (6 bases). The germline V gene encodes CDR1 LNHDA and CDR2 SQIVND (reference sequence). Trimming left V 4 bases short and J 4 bases short, with 10 bases between. CDR3 length equals 13 residues. The DNA for the CDR3 is TGTGCCAGTAGTAGCCTAGGGGGCTATGGCTACACCTTC. Protein sequence: CASSSLGGYGYTF.

The V and J genes are TRBV6-5 and TRBJ2-7, with TRBD2 matching over 13 bases. CDR1 and CDR2 (germline): MNHEY, SVGAGI. This CDR3 region has 14 residues. The ends lost 10 bases at V and 1 base at J; junction bases unmatched: 4. DNA of the CDR3: TGTGCCACCAGGGGACTAGCGGGATCCTACGAGCAGTACTTC. Translating gives CATRGLAGSYEQYF.

This chain uses TRBV30 with TRBJ2-1; 7 bases match TRBD2. CDR3 length: 16 amino acids. V dropped 3 bases and J dropped 3; count of bases not matched to a gene: 11. The germline gives CDR1 GTSNPN, CDR2 SVGIG (reference sequence). The CDR3 DNA reads TGTGCCTGGAGGCCCCCGGCTAGCGGAAACTACAATGAGCAGTTCTTC. Translation gives CAWRPPASGNYNEQFF.

The V gene is TRBV19, the J gene TRBJ2-7; TRBD1 agrees at 9 bases. Germline CDR1 LNHDA, CDR2 SQIVND (reference sequence). J gave up 2 bases and V 2 bases, and 4 bases lay outside the gene matches. There are 15 residues in the CDR3. CDR3 region: CASSITGTGTYEQYF. For the CDR3, the DNA is TGTGCCAGTAGTATAACCGGGACAGGGACCTACGAGCAGTACTTC.

The sample holds one count of this clone. The chain combines TRBV7-6 with TRBJ2-7, with TRBD2 matching over 7 bases. Germline CDR1 is SGHVS and CDR2 is FNYEAQ. V lost 6 bases to trimming and J lost 5 bases; unmatched junction nucleotides: 13. The CDR3 consists of 15 residues. The CDR3 spells CASSRSVGGGDEQYF. The CDR3 nucleotides are TGTGCCAGCAGTCGATCGGTGGGGGGAGGGGACGAGCAGTACTTC.

The V call is TRBV6-5, the J call TRBJ1-2, with 8 bases lining up with TRBD1. Trimming at V came to 5 bases and at J to 3 bases, leaving 2 bases not matched to a gene. CDR1 is MNHEY, CDR2 SVGAGI, per germline. CDR3 length equals 13 residues. The CDR3 sequence: CASSKTGDYGYTF. CDR3 coding DNA: TGTGCCAGCAGTAAGACAGGGGACTATGGCTACACCTTC.